Following are 9 T cell receptor beta chains from one sample sequenced in a study of T-cell reconstitution after alpha-beta-depleted transplantation in children. TCRbeta library construction was performed incorporating unique molecular identifiers. TCRdb processed the PCR reads anew with MiXCR; each CDR3 protein has one entry. The sample carries approximately 490,000 distinct CDR3 sequences, more than 9% recorded once. Source: PBMCs, taken before TCRalphabeta/CD19-depleted stem cell transplant. All receptors derive from a child aged 2 to 10 with inherited bone marrow failure, due to receive a stem cell transplant.

With respect to this clonotype: A much larger clone differs from this one at a single base, so this may be a read error. The V gene is TRBV5-5, the J gene TRBJ2-1; tentative D call: TRBD2 (6 bases). This CDR3 contains 15 residues. Germline V gene sequence: CDR1 SGHKS, CDR2 YYEKEE (reference sequence). Written as DNA, the CDR3 is TGTGCCAGCAGCCCACGGGAGTGGGTCGGGAATGAGCAGTCCTTC. It encodes CASSPREWVGNEQSF. The complete variable domain, with remaining parts taken from reference TRBV5-5 and TRBJ2-1, reads DAGVTQSPTHLIKTRGQQVTLRCSPISGHKSVSWYQQVLGQGPQFIFQYYEKEERGRGNFPDRFSARQFPNYSSELNVNALLLGDSALYLCASSPREWVGNEQSFGPGTRLTVL.

As for this clonotype: An end of the junction differs from the germline gene, which may be a read error. The chain is built from TRBV15 and TRBJ2-1; D not resolved. CDR3 length: 15 amino acids. Germline CDR1 and CDR2: LNHNV and YYDKDF (reference sequence). As DNA, the CDR3 is TGTGCCACCATCAGACGGTATCCCTCCTACAATGAGCAGTTCTTC. This gives the protein CATIRRYPSYNEQFF.

This clonotype was recorded many times. The rearrangement links TRBV12-3 or TRBV12-4 to TRBJ2-5, with D unclear. The V and J ends lost 1 base and 3 bases respectively, with 15 bases between them. This CDR3 has 16 residues. CDR3 nucleotide sequence: TGTGCCAGCAGTTTAGATTTCCTTTCGGCAGAAGAGACCCAGTACTTC. It translates to CASSLDFLSAEETQYF.

The genes are TRBV28 and TRBJ2-7, with D perhaps matching TRBD1 (5 bases). V lost 6 bases, J lost 5 bases, and 11 bases lay in between. The CDR3 extends over 12 amino acids. Germline CDR1 and CDR2: MDHEN and SYDVKM. CDR3 in amino acids: CASRGQGHEQYF. The CDR3 DNA reads as TGTGCCAGCAGAGGCCAGGGCCACGAGCAGTACTTC. The whole variable domain, filled in from reference TRBV28 and TRBJ2-7, reads DVKVTQSSRYLVKRTGEKVFLECVQDMDHENMFWYRQDPGLGLRLIYFSYDVKMKEKGDIPEGYSVSREKKERFSLILESASTNQTSMYLCASRGQGHEQYFGPGTRLTVT.

This clonotype occurred many times. Compared with germline, one end of the junction differs, possibly owing to a read error. The genes are TRBV7-7 and TRBJ2-7; a weak D match, TRBD2 (7 bases). Germline V gene data show CDR1 as SSHAT and CDR2 as FNYEAQ (reference sequence). The CDR3 contains 19 residues. CDR3: CASSLLLWTRPDRSYEQYF. The CDR3 DNA reads TGTGCTAGCAGCTTATTATTATGGACTAGACCTGACAGGAGCTACGAGCAGTACTTC.

The chain links TRBV29-1 to TRBJ1-4; the D is unclear. The CDR3 length is 12 residues. Between the trimmed V and J ends, which lost 4 bases and 5 bases, there was a span of 8 bases. Germline V gene sequence: CDR1 SQVTM, CDR2 ANQGSEA. The CDR3 sequence: CSVVTENEKLFF. The DNA of the CDR3 is TGCAGCGTTGTCACGGAGAATGAAAAACTGTTTTTT.

To note about this clonotype: A much larger clone lies one base from this, so it may be a read error. The gene calls are TRBV12-3 or TRBV12-4 and TRBJ2-1, with 13 positions matching TRBD2. The ends lost 9 bases at V and 4 bases at J; junction bases unmatched: 6. The length of the CDR3 is 15 residues. CDR3 residues: CASVRTSGRYNEQFF. The CDR3, as DNA: TGTGCCAGTGTTAGGACTAGCGGGAGATACAATGAGCAGTTCTTC.

This clonotype was counted at least ten times. The CDR3 sequence: CASSQARGGYEQYF. In DNA, the CDR3 is TGTGCCAGCAGCCAGGCGAGGGGGGGATACGAGCAGTACTTC. The V call is TRBV6-1, the J call TRBJ2-7, with D perhaps TRBD2 (7 bases). The CDR3 covers 14 residues. Per the germline V gene, CDR1 is MNHNS and CDR2 is SASEGT. V was clipped by 6 bases and J by 4 bases, with 16 bases between them.

This clonotype has at least ten counts. The chain uses TRBV14 and TRBJ2-2; 7 bases are a match to TRBD2. The CDR3 extends over 15 amino acids. CDR1 is SGHDN, CDR2 FVKESK, per germline. Losses at the gene ends were 1 base for V and 8 bases for J; bases not matched to a gene: 7. CDR3 bases: TGTGCCAGCAGCCAAGCTAGCGGTCTCGCAGGGGAGCTGTTTTTT. Translating it yields CASSQASGLAGELFF.